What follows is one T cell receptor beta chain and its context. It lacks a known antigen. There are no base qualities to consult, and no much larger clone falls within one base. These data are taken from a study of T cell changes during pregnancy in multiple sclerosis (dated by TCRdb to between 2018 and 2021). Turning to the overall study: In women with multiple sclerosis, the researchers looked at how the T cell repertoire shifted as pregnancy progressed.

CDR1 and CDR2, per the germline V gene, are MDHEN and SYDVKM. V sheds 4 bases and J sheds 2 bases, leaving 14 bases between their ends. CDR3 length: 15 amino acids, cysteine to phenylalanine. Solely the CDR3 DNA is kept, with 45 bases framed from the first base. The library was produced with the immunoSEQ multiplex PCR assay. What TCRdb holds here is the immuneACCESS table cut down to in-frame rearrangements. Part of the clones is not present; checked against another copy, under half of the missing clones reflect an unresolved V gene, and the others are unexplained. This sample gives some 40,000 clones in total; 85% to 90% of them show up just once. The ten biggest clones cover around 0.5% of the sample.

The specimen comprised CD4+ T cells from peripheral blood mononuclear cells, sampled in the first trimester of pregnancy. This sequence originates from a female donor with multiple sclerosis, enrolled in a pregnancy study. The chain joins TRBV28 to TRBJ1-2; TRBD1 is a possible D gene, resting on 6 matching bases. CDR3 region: CASSSTSTGNYGYTF. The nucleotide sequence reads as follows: TGTGCCAGCAGTTCGACTTCTACAGGGAACTATGGCTACACCTTC.